These 21 T cell receptor beta chains share one sample of origin, sequenced in a study of blood T cell repertoires in COVID-19 (dated by TCRdb to about 2020). The library relied on the immunoSEQ multiplex PCR assay. This is the immuneACCESS table as TCRdb keeps it, with only in-frame sequences that have V and J called. A part of the clones is gone; compared with another copy, unresolved V genes explain less than half, and the rest is unexplained. This sample has 150,000 to 200,000 clones in its table, and roughly 90% of those were observed once. Of the sample, about a tenth is held by the ten largest clones. The sequencing input was peripheral blood. The receptor set was obtained from a woman aged 55-69 years with COVID-19, enrolled during active disease.

The CDR3 is CASSLTVKSAYEQYF. The DNA for the CDR3 is TGTGCCAGCAGCTTGACAGTTAAATCGGCCTACGAGCAGTACTTC. The chain couples TRBV7-2 to TRBJ2-7; a possible D gene is TRBD1 (5 bases). Germline CDR1 SGHTA, CDR2 FQGNSA. V lost 3 bases and J 2 bases, leaving 14 bases between the germline ends. The CDR3 covers 15 residues.

V usage is TRBV3-1 (or the pseudogene TRBV3-2) and J usage is TRBJ2-2; D may be TRBD2 (6 bases). The CDR3 is 16 amino acids. Germline V gene lookup returns CDR1 LGHDT and CDR2 YNNKEL (reference sequence). V lost 3 bases to trimming and J lost 0 bases, with 11 bases between them. For the CDR3, the DNA is TGTGCCAGCAGCCAGGCCGGGACTCCGAACACCGGGGAGCTGTTTTTT. Protein: CASSQAGTPNTGELFF.

The chain combines TRBV7-2 with TRBJ2-5, with 8 bases matching TRBD2. The CDR3 length is 15 residues. The V and J ends lost 6 bases and 5 bases, in that order; junction bases with no gene match: 11. The germline gives CDR1 SGHTA, CDR2 FQGNSA. CDR3 nucleotides: TGTGCCAGCAGGGAATGGGGACGGGAGGGGGAGACCCAGTACTTC. Protein product: CASREWGREGETQYF.

The V and J genes are TRBV12-3 or TRBV12-4 and TRBJ1-2, with D unresolved. The V and J ends lost 5 bases and 7 bases respectively, with 14 bases between them. This CDR3 region has 13 residues. This CDR3 is CASSVSGFGGYTF. CDR3 in DNA: TGTGCCAGCAGTGTCTCGGGGTTCGGTGGCTACACCTTC.

The J gene is TRBJ1-4, the V gene TRBV5-1, with no clear D. CDR1 is SGHRS, CDR2 YFSETQ, per germline. The CDR3 has 16 residues. Trimming removed 1 base from V and 0 bases from J, with 10 bases in between. CDR3 in DNA: TGCGCCAGCAGCTTGCGGCGGATTGCAACTAATGAAAAACTGTTTTTT. It yields the protein CASSLRRIATNEKLFF.

V and J are TRBV9 and TRBJ2-3; a weak D match, TRBD1 (6 bases). Trimming stripped 4 bases from V and 3 bases from J, with 15 bases between. The CDR3 length is 15 residues. The germline gives CDR1 SGDLS, CDR2 YYNGEE. CDR3 residues: CASSLGQFVTDTQYF. The CDR3 region has the DNA TGTGCCAGCAGCCTAGGACAGTTCGTGACAGATACGCAGTATTTT. The complete variable domain, with remaining parts taken from reference TRBV9 and TRBJ2-3, reads DSGVTQTPKHLITATGQRVTLRCSPRSGDLSVYWYQQSLDQGLQFLIQYYNGEERAKGNILERFSAQQFPDLHSELNLSSLELGDSALYFCASSLGQFVTDTQYFGPGTRLTVL.

The chain links TRBV7-2 to TRBJ1-2, with 10 nucleotides matching TRBD1. V lost 5 bases, J lost 1 base, and 1 base stayed unmatched. Germline assignment: CDR1 SGHTA and CDR2 FQGNSA. The CDR3 consists of 14 residues. CDR3 nucleotides: TGTGCCAGCAGCCGGACAGGGGGTAACTATGGCTACACCTTC. Its translation: CASSRTGGNYGYTF.

V and J are TRBV27 and TRBJ1-5; 10 bases are a match to TRBD1. The J segment lost 5 bases and the V segment lost 6 bases, leaving 7 bases of the junction unmatched. CDR1 and CDR2 (germline): MNHEY, SMNVEV (reference sequence). This CDR3 is 15 amino acids long. CDR3 residues: CASSTQGQGYQPQHF. CDR3 DNA: TGTGCCAGCAGCACCCAGGGACAGGGGTATCAGCCCCAGCATTTT.

V and J are TRBV5-1 and TRBJ1-4, with a weak D call TRBD1 (5 bases). This CDR3 spans 14 amino acids. Between the trimmed V and J ends, which lost 0 bases and 8 bases, there was a span of 11 bases. Germline V gives CDR1 SGHRS, CDR2 YFSETQ. The CDR3 spells CASSLGGAGEKLFF. CDR3 DNA: TGCGCCAGCAGCTTGGGGGGCGCCGGGGAAAAACTGTTTTTT.

This clone appeared once. The rearrangement uses TRBV5-1 and TRBJ2-3; no clear D. The CDR3 contains 14 residues. Germline V gene data show CDR1 as SGHRS and CDR2 as YFSETQ. Trimming took off 0 bases at V and 2 bases at J, with 7 bases between the two ends. In DNA, the CDR3 is TGCGCCAGCAGCTTGGTGGGCCTCACAGATACGCAGTATTTT. As protein: CASSLVGLTDTQYF. The variable domain in full, completed from reference TRBV5-1 and TRBJ2-3, reads KAGVTQTPRYLIKTRGQQVTLSCSPISGHRSVSWYQQTPGQGLQFLFEYFSETQRNKGNFPGRFSGRQFSNSRSEMNVSTLELGDSALYLCASSLVGLTDTQYFGPGTRLTVL.

This chain links TRBV27 with TRBJ1-2; possible D gene TRBD1, 6 bases. This CDR3 is 14 amino acids long. Trimming stripped 0 bases from V and 8 bases from J, with 13 bases between. Germline lookup yields CDR1 MNHEY and CDR2 SMNVEV (reference sequence). The DNA of the CDR3 is TGTGCCAGCAGTTTATCGTGGGGGCTCGGGGGCTACACCTTC. The encoded protein is CASSLSWGLGGYTF.

This chain links TRBV7-2 with TRBJ1-4, with unresolved D. Germline assignment: CDR1 SGHTA and CDR2 FQGNSA. The CDR3 loop spans 13 amino acids. The V end was cut by 5 bases, the J end by 7 bases, with 11 bases between. The CDR3 sequence: CASSRRQREKLFF. The CDR3 nucleotides read TGTGCCAGCAGCCGCCGGCAGCGTGAAAAACTGTTTTTT.

The chain uses TRBV24-1 and TRBJ2-1; 16 bases agree with TRBD2. The CDR3 is 17 residues long. Germline values: CDR1 KGHDR, CDR2 SFDVKD. V lost 4 bases and J lost 8; bases outside the gene matches: 7. CDR3 DNA sequence: TGTGCCACCAGTGAATATGGGACTAGCGGGAGGGCAGATGAGCAGTTCTTC. It yields the protein CATSEYGTSGRADEQFF.

The gene calls are TRBV6-6 and TRBJ1-6; TRBD1 is a possible D gene (6 bases). Germline V gives CDR1 MNHNY, CDR2 SVGAGI (reference sequence). V lost 0 bases and J lost 9, with 12 bases in between. The CDR3 is made up of 15 amino acids. CDR3: CASSYSKGGSSPLHF. CDR3 bases: TGTGCCAGCAGTTACTCGAAAGGGGGAAGTTCACCCCTCCACTTT.

This clone was observed once. The chain recombines TRBV7-9 with TRBJ2-4; 7 bases fit TRBD1. CDR1 SEHNR and CDR2 FQNEAQ come from the germline V gene (reference sequence). The CDR3 runs to 13 residues. The V gene end was trimmed by 5 bases and the J gene end by 6 bases; junction bases not matched to a gene: 4. CDR3 residues: CASSTGQRNIQYF. DNA of the CDR3: TGTGCCAGCAGCACGGGACAGAGAAACATTCAGTACTTC.

The V and J genes are TRBV5-1 and TRBJ2-7, with a weak D call TRBD1 (5 bases). The germline V gene encodes CDR1 SGHRS and CDR2 YFSETQ. Trimming took 2 bases from V and 2 from J, leaving 17 bases between them. The CDR3 covers 16 residues. As DNA, the CDR3 is TGCGCCAGCAGCTTTATTTTGTCAGGGAAGACCTACGAGCAGTACTTC. This codes for CASSFILSGKTYEQYF. Based on the CDR3 plus reference TRBV5-1 and TRBJ2-7, the full variable domain is KAGVTQTPRYLIKTRGQQVTLSCSPISGHRSVSWYQQTPGQGLQFLFEYFSETQRNKGNFPGRFSGRQFSNSRSEMNVSTLELGDSALYLCASSFILSGKTYEQYFGPGTRLTVT.

The chain is built from TRBV9 and TRBJ1-6; 7 bases align to TRBD1. Germline V CDR1 and CDR2: SGDLS, YYNGEE. With 0 bases clipped from V and 7 bases from J, the junction kept 4 bases outside the gene matches. The CDR3 totals 15 residues. CDR3 protein: CASSVGDSGNSPLHF. The CDR3 DNA reads TGTGCCAGCAGCGTAGGGGACAGCGGAAATTCACCCCTCCACTTT.

The chain recombines TRBV18 with TRBJ1-4, with D unclear. Trimming stripped 2 bases from V and 5 bases from J, with 9 bases between. CDR1 KGHSH and CDR2 LQKENI come from the germline V gene. The CDR3 covers 14 residues. DNA of the CDR3: TGTGCCAGCTCACCAGGGTTAGCAAATGAAAAACTGTTTTTT. Amino acid sequence: CASSPGLANEKLFF.

This CDR3 is CATTGTGYGYTF. The CDR3 region has the DNA TGTGCCACCACCGGGACAGGCTATGGCTACACCTTC. V gene TRBV15 combines with J gene TRBJ1-2; 8 nucleotides agree with TRBD1. The CDR3 contains 12 residues. Germline CDR1 LNHNV, CDR2 YYDKDF (reference sequence). Trimming removed 7 bases from V and 4 bases from J; junction bases left unmatched: 2.

The chain couples TRBV28 to TRBJ1-4; unclear D gene. Trimming removed 6 bases at V and 1 base at J, with 12 bases between. Looked up from germline, CDR1 is MDHEN and CDR2 is SYDVKM. This CDR3 has 15 residues. CDR3 protein: CASSGAFGTNEKLFF. As DNA, the CDR3 is TGTGCCAGCAGCGGAGCATTTGGAACTAATGAAAAACTGTTTTTT. The full variable domain, with the rest looked up from reference TRBV28 and TRBJ1-4, is DVKVTQSSRYLVKRTGEKVFLECVQDMDHENMFWYRQDPGLGLRLIYFSYDVKMKEKGDIPEGYSVSREKKERFSLILESASTNQTSMYLCASSGAFGTNEKLFFGSGTQLSVL.

The rearrangement uses TRBV2 and TRBJ1-2; 9 bases line up with TRBD1. The CDR3 spans 14 residues. Germline V gives CDR1 SNHLY, CDR2 FYNNEI. Trimming cost V 7 bases and J 7 bases; bases outside gene matches: 10. CDR3 region: CASKRDREVGGYTF. The CDR3, as DNA: TGTGCCAGCAAGAGGGACAGGGAGGTCGGTGGCTACACCTTC.